The T cell receptor (beta chain) under discussion was sequenced for a study of cytomegalovirus exposure and HLA in healthy donors. Researchers ran the PCR with 60 Vbeta and 13 Jbeta primers. Profiling relied on immunoSEQ multiplex PCR, and the TCRdb table lists in-frame clones only, not all of them. The sample lists 150,000 to 160,000 clones; approximately 74% were seen once. Trimming cost V 3 bases and J 0 bases, with 14 bases left between them. The CDR3 runs to 17 residues. Germline loops: CDR1 MDHEN, CDR2 SYDVKM. Concerning this clone: Antigen specificity is unknown.

Nominally healthy donors were sampled, though unrecorded immune exposures were likely. Findings and limits, study-wide: In vitro, three CMV-associated chains proved specific for CMV antigens. Cytomegalovirus association was listed for under 200 TCR beta chains. One cluster of highly shared sequence variants probably arose as a sequencing artifact.

What was sequenced was PBMCs. The chain is built from TRBV28 and TRBJ1-4, with a tentative D call TRBD1 (6 bases). The origin of this receptor is a man younger than 30 in good health and CMV-seronegative. This CDR3 is CASSFRQGFATNEKLFF. CDR3 sequence (DNA): TGTGCCAGCAGTTTTCGCCAGGGGTTTGCAACTAATGAAAAACTGTTTTTT. Full variable domain (outside the CDR3, taken from reference TRBV28 and TRBJ1-4): DVKVTQSSRYLVKRTGEKVFLECVQDMDHENMFWYRQDPGLGLRLIYFSYDVKMKEKGDIPEGYSVSREKKERFSLILESASTNQTSMYLCASSFRQGFATNEKLFFGSGTQLSVL.